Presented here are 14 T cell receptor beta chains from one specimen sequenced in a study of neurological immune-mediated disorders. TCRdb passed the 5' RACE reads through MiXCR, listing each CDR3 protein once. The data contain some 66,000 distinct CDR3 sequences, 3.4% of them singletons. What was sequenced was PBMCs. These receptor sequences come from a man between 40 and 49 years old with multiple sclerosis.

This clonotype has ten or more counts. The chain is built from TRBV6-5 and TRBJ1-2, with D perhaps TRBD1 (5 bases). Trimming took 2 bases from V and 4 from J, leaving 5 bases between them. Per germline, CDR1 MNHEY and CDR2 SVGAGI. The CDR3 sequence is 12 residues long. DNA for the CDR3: TGTGCCAGCAGTTACAGGGGCTATGGCTACACCTTC. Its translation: CASSYRGYGYTF.

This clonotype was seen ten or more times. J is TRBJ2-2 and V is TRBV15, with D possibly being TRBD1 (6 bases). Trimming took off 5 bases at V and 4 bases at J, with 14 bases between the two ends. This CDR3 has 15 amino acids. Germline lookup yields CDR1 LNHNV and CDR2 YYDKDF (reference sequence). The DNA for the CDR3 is TGTGCCACCAGCGCCTCAGGGGAGATCACCGGGGAGCTGTTTTTT. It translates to CATSASGEITGELFF. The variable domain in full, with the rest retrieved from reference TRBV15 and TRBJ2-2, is DAMVIQNPRYQVTQFGKPVTLSCSQTLNHNVMYWYQQKSSQAPKLLFHYYDKDFNNEADTPDNFQSRRPNTSFCFLDIRSPGLGDTAMYLCATSASGEITGELFFGEGSRLTVL.

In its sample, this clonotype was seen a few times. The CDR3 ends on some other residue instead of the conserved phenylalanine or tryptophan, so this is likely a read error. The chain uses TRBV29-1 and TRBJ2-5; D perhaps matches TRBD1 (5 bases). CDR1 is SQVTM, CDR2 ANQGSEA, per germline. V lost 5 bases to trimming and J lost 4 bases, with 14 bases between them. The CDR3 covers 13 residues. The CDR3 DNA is TGCAGCGTTTCCCGACAGACACTAGAGACCCAGTACTGC. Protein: CSVSRQTLETQYC.

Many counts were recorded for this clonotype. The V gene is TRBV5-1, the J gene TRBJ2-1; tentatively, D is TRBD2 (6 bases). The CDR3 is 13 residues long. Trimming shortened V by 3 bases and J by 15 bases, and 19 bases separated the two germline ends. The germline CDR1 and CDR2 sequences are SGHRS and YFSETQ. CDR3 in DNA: TGCGCCAGCAGCTCGGACGGGGCGGGGACGTTGTTCTTC. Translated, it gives CASSSDGAGTLFF.

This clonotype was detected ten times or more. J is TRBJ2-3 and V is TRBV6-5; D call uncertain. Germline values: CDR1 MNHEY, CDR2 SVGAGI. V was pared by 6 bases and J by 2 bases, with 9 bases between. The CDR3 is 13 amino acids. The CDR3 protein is CASSSLNTDTQYF. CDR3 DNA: TGTGCCAGCAGCTCACTAAACACAGATACGCAGTATTTT.

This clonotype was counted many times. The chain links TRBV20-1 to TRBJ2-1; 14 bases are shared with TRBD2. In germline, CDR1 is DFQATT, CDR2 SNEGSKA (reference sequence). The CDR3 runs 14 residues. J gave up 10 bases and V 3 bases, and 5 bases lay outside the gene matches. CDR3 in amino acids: CSASGLAGGGEQFF. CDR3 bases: TGCAGTGCTAGCGGACTAGCGGGAGGCGGAGAGCAGTTCTTC.

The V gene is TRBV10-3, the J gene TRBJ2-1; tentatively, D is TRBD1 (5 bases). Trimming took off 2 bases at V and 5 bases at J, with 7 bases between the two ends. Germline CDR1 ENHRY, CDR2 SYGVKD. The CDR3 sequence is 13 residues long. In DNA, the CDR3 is TGTGCCATCAGTGAGCAGGGTGACAATGAGCAGTTCTTC. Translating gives CAISEQGDNEQFF.

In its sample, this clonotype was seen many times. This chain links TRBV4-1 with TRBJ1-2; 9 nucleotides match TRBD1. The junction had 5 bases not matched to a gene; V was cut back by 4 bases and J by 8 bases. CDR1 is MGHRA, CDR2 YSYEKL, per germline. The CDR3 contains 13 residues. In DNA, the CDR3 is TGCGCCAGCAGCCCAACAGGGGGCGACGGCTACACCTTC. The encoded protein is CASSPTGGDGYTF.

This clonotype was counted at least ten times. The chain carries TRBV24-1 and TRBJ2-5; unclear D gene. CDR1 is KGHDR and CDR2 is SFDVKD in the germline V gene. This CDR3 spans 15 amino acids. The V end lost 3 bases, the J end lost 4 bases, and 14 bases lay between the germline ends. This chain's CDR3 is CATSDAEMLLETQYF. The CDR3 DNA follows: TGTGCCACCAGTGATGCCGAAATGTTGCTAGAGACCCAGTACTTC.

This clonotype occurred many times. The CDR3 DNA follows: TGTGCCAGTACGATCGGCTGGGGGCAGGACGGCTACACCTTC. Residues: CASTIGWGQDGYTF. V gene TRBV19 combines with J gene TRBJ1-2; TRBD1 is a possible D gene (6 bases). The CDR3 spans 14 residues. Germline V CDR1 and CDR2: LNHDA, SQIVND (reference sequence). Deletions cut 7 bases from V and 8 bases from J, with 20 bases between.

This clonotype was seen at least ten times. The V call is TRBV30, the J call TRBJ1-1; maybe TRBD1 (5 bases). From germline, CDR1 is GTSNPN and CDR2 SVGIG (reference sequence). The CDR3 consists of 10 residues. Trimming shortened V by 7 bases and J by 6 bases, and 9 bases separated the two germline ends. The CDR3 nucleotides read TGTGCCTTAGGGGAATCTGAAGCTTTCTTT. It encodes CALGESEAFF.

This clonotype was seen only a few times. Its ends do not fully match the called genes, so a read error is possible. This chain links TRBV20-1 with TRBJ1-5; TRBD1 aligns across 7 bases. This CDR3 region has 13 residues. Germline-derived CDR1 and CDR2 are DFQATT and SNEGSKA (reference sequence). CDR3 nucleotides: TGCAGTGCTAGGACAGGGTACCAACAGCCCCAGAATTTT. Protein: CSARTGYQQPQNF.

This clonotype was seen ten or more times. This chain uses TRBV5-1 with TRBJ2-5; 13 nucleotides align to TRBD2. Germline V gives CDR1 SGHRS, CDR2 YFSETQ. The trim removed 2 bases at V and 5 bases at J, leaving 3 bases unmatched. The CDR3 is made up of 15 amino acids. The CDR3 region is CASSLGLAGVETQYF. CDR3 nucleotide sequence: TGCGCCAGCAGCTTAGGACTAGCGGGAGTCGAGACCCAGTACTTC.

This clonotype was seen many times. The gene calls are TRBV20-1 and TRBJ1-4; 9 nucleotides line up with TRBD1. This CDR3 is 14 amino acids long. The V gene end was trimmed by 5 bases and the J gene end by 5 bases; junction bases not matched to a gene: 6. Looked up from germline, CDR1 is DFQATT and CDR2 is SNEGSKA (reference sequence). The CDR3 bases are TGCAGTGCTCGGCCCGGGACAGGGAATGAAAAACTGTTTTTT. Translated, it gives CSARPGTGNEKLFF.